The 19 T cell receptor beta chains listed next were all sequenced from one sample in a study of blood T cell repertoires in COVID-19. Clones were read by immunoSEQ multiplex PCR, and TCRdb kept only the in-frame ones, dropping some. Of approximately 360,000 clones detected, 90% appear once; the ten largest clones hold about 6.8%. Sequences were obtained from peripheral blood. The source of these receptors is a man between 18 and 29 years old with active or convalescent COVID-19.

This chain uses TRBV11-2 with TRBJ2-5; D may be TRBD2 (5 bases). Germline CDR1 SGHAT, CDR2 FQNNGV. The CDR3 totals 15 residues. The V and J ends lost 5 bases and 2 bases respectively, with 15 bases between them. DNA for the CDR3: TGTGCCAGCAGCGATTACAAGCGGACTCAAGAGACCCAGTACTTC. The encoded protein is CASSDYKRTQETQYF.

The J gene is TRBJ1-1, the V gene TRBV10-3; weak D call: TRBD1 (5 bases). The length of the CDR3 is 15 residues. In germline, CDR1 is ENHRY, CDR2 SYGVKD. V was shortened by 0 bases and J by 6 bases, with 14 bases between the two germline ends. The CDR3, as DNA: TGTGCCATCAGTGAGTCGACCAACCCAGGGTCTGAAGCTTTCTTT. This sequence encodes CAISESTNPGSEAFF.

V is TRBV19 and J is TRBJ2-6; D is uncertain. Trimming stripped 4 bases from V and 1 base from J, with 8 bases between. Germline loops: CDR1 LNHDA, CDR2 SQIVND (reference sequence). The CDR3 has 15 residues. CDR3 in amino acids: CASSKLTSGANVLTF. CDR3 DNA sequence: TGTGCCAGTAGTAAATTAACTTCTGGGGCCAACGTCCTGACTTTC.

This clone was seen a few times. This chain joins TRBV6-5 and TRBJ1-1; D not resolved. The CDR3 sequence is 11 residues long. Germline V lookup: CDR1 MNHEY, CDR2 SVGAGI. Deletions cut 11 bases from V and 1 base from J, with 8 bases between. Here the CDR3 DNA reads TGTGCCGGTGGGCCGAACACTGAAGCTTTCTTT. It specifies CAGGPNTEAFF.

This clone was seen only once. The chain recombines TRBV7-2 with TRBJ2-4; 11 bases fit TRBD2. V shed 2 bases, J shed 1 base, and the junction held 7 bases outside the gene matches. The CDR3 spans 18 residues. Germline CDR1 and CDR2: SGHTA and FQGNSA. This CDR3 reads CASSLQLAGAGAKNIQYF. The CDR3 DNA reads as TGTGCCAGCAGCTTACAACTAGCGGGAGCGGGGGCCAAAAACATTCAGTACTTC. The full variable domain, its missing parts supplied by reference TRBV7-2 and TRBJ2-4, is GAGVSQSPSNKVTEKGKDVELRCDPISGHTALYWYRQSLGQGLEFLIYFQGNSAPDKSGLPSDRFSAERTGGSVSTLTIQRTQQEDSAVYLCASSLQLAGAGAKNIQYFGAGTRLSVL.

V is TRBV24-1 and J is TRBJ2-2, with D possibly matching TRBD2 (5 bases). Germline V gene sequence: CDR1 KGHDR, CDR2 SFDVKD. This CDR3 has 13 residues. Trimming cost V 9 bases and J 5 bases, with 12 bases left between them. The CDR3 DNA follows: TGTGCCACCTGTCGGGGTCGGACCGGGGAGCTGTTTTTT. It translates to CATCRGRTGELFF.

CDR3 DNA sequence: TGTGCCAGCGGGGGACAGGGCTTGACTGAAGCTTTCTTT. Encoded protein: CASGGQGLTEAFF. The chain couples TRBV7-9 to TRBJ1-1; 9 positions agree with TRBD1. Germline lookup yields CDR1 SEHNR and CDR2 FQNEAQ (reference sequence). Trimming at V came to 8 bases and at J to 5 bases, leaving 6 bases not matched to a gene. This CDR3 has 13 residues.

This chain connects TRBV27 to TRBJ2-7, with a weak D call TRBD2 (6 bases). V lost 3 bases to trimming and J lost 2 bases, with 11 bases between them. Germline CDR1 is MNHEY and CDR2 is SMNVEV (reference sequence). The CDR3 runs to 14 residues. Here the CDR3 DNA reads TGTGCCAGCAGTTTCACGGGAGTAGCCTACGAGCAGTACTTC. It codes for CASSFTGVAYEQYF.

The rearrangement uses TRBV5-1 and TRBJ2-3; the match to TRBD2 covers 7 bases. J lost 3 bases, V lost 0 bases, and 4 bases had no gene match. This CDR3 comprises 15 residues. Germline CDR1 reads SGHRS; CDR2 reads YFSETQ. The CDR3 DNA is TGCGCCAGCAGCTTGGCCGTGCGGGGGACAGATACGCAGTATTTT. Translation gives CASSLAVRGTDTQYF. Combining the CDR3 with reference TRBV5-1 and TRBJ2-3 gives the whole variable domain KAGVTQTPRYLIKTRGQQVTLSCSPISGHRSVSWYQQTPGQGLQFLFEYFSETQRNKGNFPGRFSGRQFSNSRSEMNVSTLELGDSALYLCASSLAVRGTDTQYFGPGTRLTVL.

The V gene is TRBV6-5, the J gene TRBJ2-7; 8 nucleotides align to TRBD1. The CDR3 has 15 residues. Germline V gene lookup returns CDR1 MNHEY and CDR2 SVGAGI. V gave up 7 bases and J gave up 3 bases; unmatched junction bases: 11. CDR3 protein: CASTLTGQGLYEQYF. The CDR3 DNA reads TGTGCCAGCACCCTAACCGGACAGGGTCTCTACGAGCAGTACTTC.

The count of this clone is one. The genes are TRBV4-1 and TRBJ2-3; TRBD1 might be the D (6 bases). The germline V gene has CDR1 MGHRA and CDR2 YSYEKL. The CDR3 is 16 residues long. The V and J ends lost 2 bases and 3 bases respectively, with 15 bases between them. The CDR3 loop is CASSQSQGRETDTQYF. CDR3 nucleotide sequence: TGCGCCAGCAGCCAATCGCAGGGGAGAGAGACAGATACGCAGTATTTT.

The table lists this clone with a count of one. The chain links TRBV18 to TRBJ1-5; TRBD1 aligns across 8 bases. This CDR3 region has 15 residues. Germline-derived CDR1 and CDR2 are KGHSH and LQKENI. The V gene end was trimmed by 5 bases and the J gene end by 6 bases; junction bases not matched to a gene: 9. This CDR3 reads CASSDTGQGVQPQHF. CDR3 DNA sequence: TGTGCCAGCTCAGACACCGGACAGGGTGTTCAGCCCCAGCATTTT. The variable domain in full, with the rest retrieved from reference TRBV18 and TRBJ1-5, is NAGVMQNPRHLVRRRGQEARLRCSPMKGHSHVYWYRQLPEEGLKFMVYLQKENIIDESGMPKERFSAEFPKEGPSILRIQQVVRGDSAAYFCASSDTGQGVQPQHFGDGTRLSIL.

This chain connects TRBV19 to TRBJ1-2; D is unresolved. The CDR3 covers 14 residues. The V and J ends lost 4 bases and 5 bases respectively, with 14 bases between them. Per germline, CDR1 LNHDA and CDR2 SQIVND (reference sequence). CDR3 coding DNA: TGTGCCAGTAGTACCGGAGTTTACTATTATGGCTACACCTTC. It codes for CASSTGVYYYGYTF. Complete variable domain (other parts from reference TRBV19 and TRBJ1-2): DGGITQSPKYLFRKEGQNVTLSCEQNLNHDAMYWYRQDPGQGLRLIYYSQIVNDFQKGDIAEGYSVSREKKESFPLTVTSAQKNPTAFYLCASSTGVYYYGYTFGSGTRLTVV.

V is TRBV19 and J is TRBJ2-7; possible D gene TRBD2, 7 bases. The CDR3 totals 13 residues. Deletions cut 7 bases from V and 2 bases from J, with 12 bases between. Germline CDR1 LNHDA, CDR2 SQIVND (reference sequence). The CDR3 DNA sequence: TGTGCCAGTACCCGGGGGGCCACCTACGAGCAGTACTTC. Encoded protein: CASTRGATYEQYF.

The V call is TRBV28, the J call TRBJ2-3; no firm D call. Germline CDR1 and CDR2: MDHEN and SYDVKM. CDR3 size: 12 residues. Trimming removed 4 bases at V and 2 bases at J, with 4 bases between. The chain's CDR3 is CASSSNTDTQYF. CDR3 nucleotide sequence: TGTGCCAGCAGTTCAAACACAGATACGCAGTATTTT.

The count of this clone is one. The chain joins TRBV27 to TRBJ2-5; 10 nucleotides line up with TRBD2. Germline CDR1 reads MNHEY; CDR2 reads SMNVEV (reference sequence). V lost 1 base, J lost 4 bases, and 6 bases stayed unmatched. This CDR3 has 16 amino acids. The CDR3: CASSLLASGSGETQYF. CDR3 nucleotides: TGTGCCAGCAGTTTATTGGCTAGCGGGAGTGGAGAGACCCAGTACTTC.

The chain links TRBV19 to TRBJ1-4; 8 nucleotides agree with TRBD1. The CDR3 is 16 residues long. Per the germline V gene, CDR1 is LNHDA and CDR2 is SQIVND (reference sequence). V dropped 5 bases and J dropped 0; count of bases not matched to a gene: 5. The chain's CDR3 is CASSGGQVATNEKLFF. CDR3 DNA: TGTGCCAGTAGTGGGGGACAGGTTGCAACTAATGAAAAACTGTTTTTT.

The CDR3 DNA reads as TGTGCCAGCAGTTTCCCCCAGGTCAGGGCAGCTTTCTTT. As protein: CASSFPQVRAAFF. The chain uses TRBV28 and TRBJ1-1; possibly TRBD1 for D (5 bases). There are 13 residues in the CDR3. The germline V gene encodes CDR1 MDHEN and CDR2 SYDVKM. Trimming cost V 3 bases and J 10 bases, with 15 bases left between them.

V is TRBV6-5 and J is TRBJ2-7; TRBD1 aligns across 7 bases. Per the germline V gene, CDR1 is MNHEY and CDR2 is SVGAGI. With V trimmed by 4 bases and J by 4 bases, 10 bases remained unmatched. CDR3 length equals 15 residues. The CDR3 sequence is CASSLEMTGPYEQYF. The CDR3, as DNA: TGTGCCAGCAGTTTGGAGATGACAGGGCCGTACGAGCAGTACTTC.